The subject of this entry is one TCR beta chain. Germline V gene data show CDR1 as SNHLY and CDR2 as FYNNEI. The V and J ends lost 8 bases and 7 bases, in that order; junction bases with no gene match: 7. CDR3 size: 15 residues. This entry comes from a study of blood T cell repertoires in COVID-19. Overall study: Sample material is recorded as cDNA or gDNA derived from T cells, B-cell-depleted T cells, or PBMCs.

Here immunoSEQ multiplex PCR was the method, and the copy in TCRdb shows in-frame clones only, minus some. Of some 250,000 clones listed, approximately 83% are singletons. Participant age was roughly 18 to 89 years, and participants resided in about 25 US areas. Assignment of participants to cohorts was predicated upon participant-reported clinical history. Sequencing was carried out using PBMCs or T cells enriched from blood (not recorded which). The chain joins TRBV2 to TRBJ2-1; TRBD2 aligns across 14 bases. This receptor was taken from a woman aged 40 to 50 with acute COVID-19. The CDR3 sequence: CASRPRTSGRNEQFF. The CDR3 bases are TGTGCCAGCCGACCCAGGACTAGCGGGAGGAATGAGCAGTTCTTC.